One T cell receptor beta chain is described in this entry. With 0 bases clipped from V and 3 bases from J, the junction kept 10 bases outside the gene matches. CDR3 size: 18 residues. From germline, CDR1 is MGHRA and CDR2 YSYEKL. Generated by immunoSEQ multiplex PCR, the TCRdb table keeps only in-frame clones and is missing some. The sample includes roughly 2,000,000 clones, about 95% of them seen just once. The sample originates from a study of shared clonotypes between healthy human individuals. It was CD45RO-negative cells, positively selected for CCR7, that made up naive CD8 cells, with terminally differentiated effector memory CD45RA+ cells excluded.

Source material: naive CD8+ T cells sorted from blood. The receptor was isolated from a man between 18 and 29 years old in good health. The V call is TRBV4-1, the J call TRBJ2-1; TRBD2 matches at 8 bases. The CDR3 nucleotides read TGCGCCAGCAGCCAAGAGGGGAGGGGCGGGAGGCTCTACAATGAGCAGTTCTTC. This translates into CASSQEGRGGRLYNEQFF.